One TCR beta chain is described in this entry. Antigen specificity is unknown. Germline V gives CDR1 KGHSH, CDR2 LQKENI. Trimming took off 2 bases at V and 5 bases at J, with 9 bases between the two ends. The CDR3 is made up of 13 amino acids. This entry is derived from a study of long-term antiretroviral therapy in people with HIV. General study findings and limits: Versus controls, repertoires in people with HIV had narrower CDR3 length ranges. ART-treated samples gained diversity yet remained below transplant donor controls. ART adherence, viral resistance and therapy changes went undocumented.

Version v3.0 of the immunoSEQ assay ran at survey level. Sequenced by immunoSEQ multiplex PCR; TCRdb stores in-frame clones only, minus some. This sample has around 24,000 clones, with over 80% found just once. This TCR derives from a man aged 50 or older with HIV. Here the sequenced sample was unsorted PBMCs, taken 0.4 years after starting antiretroviral therapy. The chain combines TRBV18 with TRBJ2-5; D is unresolved. Written as DNA, the CDR3 is TGTGCCAGCTCACCAGACGGTGGCGAGACCCAGTACTTC. Its translation is CASSPDGGETQYF.